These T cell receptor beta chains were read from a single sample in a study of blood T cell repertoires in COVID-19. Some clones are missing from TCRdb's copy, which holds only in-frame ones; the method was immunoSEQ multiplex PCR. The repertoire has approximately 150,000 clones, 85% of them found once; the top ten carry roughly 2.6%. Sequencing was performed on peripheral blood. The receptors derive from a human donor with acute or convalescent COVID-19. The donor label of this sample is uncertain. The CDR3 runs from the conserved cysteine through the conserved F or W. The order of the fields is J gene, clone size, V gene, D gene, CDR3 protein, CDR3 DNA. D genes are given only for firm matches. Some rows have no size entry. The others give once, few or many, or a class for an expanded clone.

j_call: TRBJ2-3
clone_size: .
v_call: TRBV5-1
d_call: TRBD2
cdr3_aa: CASTSSGKTSTDTQYF
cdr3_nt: TGCGCCAGCACTTCTAGCGGGAAAACTAGCACAGATACGCAGTATTTT

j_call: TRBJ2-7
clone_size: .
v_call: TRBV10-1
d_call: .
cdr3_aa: CASSESTAGPEQYF
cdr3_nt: TGCGCCAGCAGTGAGTCTACTGCAGGTCCCGAGCAGTACTTC

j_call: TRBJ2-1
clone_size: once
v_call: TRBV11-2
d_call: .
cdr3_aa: CASRPRGSATSYNEQFF
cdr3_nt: TGTGCCAGCAGACCAAGAGGGAGCGCGACCTCCTACAATGAGCAGTTCTTC

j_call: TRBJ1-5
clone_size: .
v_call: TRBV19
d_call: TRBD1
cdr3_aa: CASTGGYSNQPQHF
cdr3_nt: TGTGCCAGTACAGGGGGATATAGCAATCAGCCCCAGCATTTT

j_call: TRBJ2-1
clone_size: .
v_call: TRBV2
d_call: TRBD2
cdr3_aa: CASSETAGAHEQFF
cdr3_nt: TGTGCCAGCAGTGAAACGGCGGGAGCCCATGAGCAGTTCTTC

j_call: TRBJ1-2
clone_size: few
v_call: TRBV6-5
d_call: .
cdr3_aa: CASGASKGGYTF
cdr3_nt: TGTGCCAGCGGAGCCTCGAAGGGGGGCTACACCTTC

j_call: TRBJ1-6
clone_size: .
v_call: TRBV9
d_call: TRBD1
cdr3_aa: CASSTRTGTGSPLHF
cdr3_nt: TGTGCCAGCAGCACCCGGACAGGGACGGGTTCACCCCTCCACTTT

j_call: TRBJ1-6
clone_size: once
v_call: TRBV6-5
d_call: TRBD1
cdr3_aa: CASRQGAPNSPLHF
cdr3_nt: TGTGCCAGCAGACAGGGGGCGCCTAATTCACCCCTCCACTTT

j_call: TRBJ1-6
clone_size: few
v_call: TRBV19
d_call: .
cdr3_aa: CASSMDGNRVRSPLHF
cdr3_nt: TGTGCCAGTAGTATGGATGGAAACAGGGTTAGGTCACCCCTCCACTTT

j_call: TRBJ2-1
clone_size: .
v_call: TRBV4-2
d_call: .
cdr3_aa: CASSQDGTYNEQFF
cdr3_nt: TGTGCCAGCAGCCAAGACGGGACCTACAATGAGCAGTTCTTC

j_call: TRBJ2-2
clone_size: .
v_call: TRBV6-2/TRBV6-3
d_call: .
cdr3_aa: CASSLSGNTGELFF
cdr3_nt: TGTGCCAGCAGCCTTAGCGGGAACACCGGGGAGCTGTTTTTT

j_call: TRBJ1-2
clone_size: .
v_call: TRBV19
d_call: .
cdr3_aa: CASRSRGSNYGYTF
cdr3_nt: TGTGCCAGTAGAAGTCGCGGATCTAACTATGGCTACACCTTC

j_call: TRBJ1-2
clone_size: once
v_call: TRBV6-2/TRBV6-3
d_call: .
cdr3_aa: CASSPSYGYTF
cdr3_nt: TGTGCCAGCAGCCCCTCGTATGGCTACACCTTC

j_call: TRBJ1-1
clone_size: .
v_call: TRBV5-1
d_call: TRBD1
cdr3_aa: CASSISGQVNTEAFF
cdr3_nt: TGCGCCAGCAGCATCTCCGGACAGGTGAACACTGAAGCTTTCTTT

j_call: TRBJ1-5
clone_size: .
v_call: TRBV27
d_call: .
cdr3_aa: CASRDSSANQPQHF
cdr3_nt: TGTGCCAGCAGGGACAGCTCGGCCAATCAGCCCCAGCATTTT

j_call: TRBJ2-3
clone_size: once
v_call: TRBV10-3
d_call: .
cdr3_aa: CAISVANPSTDTQYF
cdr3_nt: TGTGCCATCAGCGTAGCGAATCCAAGCACAGATACGCAGTATTTT

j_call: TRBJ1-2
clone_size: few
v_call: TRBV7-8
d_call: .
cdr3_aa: CASSPRQGTPYGYTF
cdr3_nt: TGTGCCAGCAGCCCTCGGCAAGGGACACCCTATGGCTACACCTTC

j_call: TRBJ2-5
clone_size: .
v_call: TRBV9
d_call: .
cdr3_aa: CASSVGPSPGEQETQYF
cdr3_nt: TGTGCCAGCAGCGTAGGGCCCAGTCCGGGGGAACAAGAGACCCAGTACTTC

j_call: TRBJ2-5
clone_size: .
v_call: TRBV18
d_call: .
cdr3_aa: CASLTRAPETQYF
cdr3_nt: TGTGCCAGCCTCACGAGGGCCCCAGAGACCCAGTACTTC

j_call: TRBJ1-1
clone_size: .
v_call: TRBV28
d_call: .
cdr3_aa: CASCPDTSMNTEAFF
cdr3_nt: TGTGCCAGCTGCCCCGACACCTCCATGAACACTGAAGCTTTCTTT

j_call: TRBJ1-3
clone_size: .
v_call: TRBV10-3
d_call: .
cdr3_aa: CAISEYLGRRSGNTIYF
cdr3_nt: TGTGCCATCAGTGAGTACCTGGGGAGGCGCTCTGGAAACACCATATATTTT

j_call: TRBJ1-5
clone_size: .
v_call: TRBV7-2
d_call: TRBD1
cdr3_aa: CASSLSGTGSHQPQHF
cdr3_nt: TGTGCCAGCAGCTTAAGCGGGACAGGGTCCCACCAGCCCCAGCATTTT

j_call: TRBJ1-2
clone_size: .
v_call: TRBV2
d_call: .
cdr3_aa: CASSADYGYTF
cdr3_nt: TGTGCCAGCAGTGCCGACTATGGCTACACCTTC

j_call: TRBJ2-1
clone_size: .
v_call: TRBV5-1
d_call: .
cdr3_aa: CASSPATGLYEQFF
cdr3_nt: TGCGCCAGCAGCCCCGCGACAGGCTTGTATGAGCAGTTCTTC

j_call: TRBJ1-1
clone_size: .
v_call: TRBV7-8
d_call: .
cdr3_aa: CASSLPLRGTEAFF
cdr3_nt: TGTGCCAGCAGCTTACCACTCCGGGGCACTGAAGCTTTCTTT

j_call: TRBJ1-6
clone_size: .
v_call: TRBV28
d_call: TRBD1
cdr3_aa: CASSPGTDYNSPLHF
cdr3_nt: TGTGCCAGCAGTCCTGGGACAGACTATAATTCACCCCTCCACTTT

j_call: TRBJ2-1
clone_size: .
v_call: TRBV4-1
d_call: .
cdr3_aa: CASSLPTGSSYNEQFF
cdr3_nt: TGCGCCAGCAGCCTCCCGACAGGCAGCTCCTACAATGAGCAGTTCTTC